Following are 17 T cell receptor beta chains from one sample sequenced in a study of T-cell memory formation after mild COVID-19 (dated by TCRdb to 2020 to 2023). The library was made by 5' RACE. TCRdb records Illumina NovaSeq 6000 as the sequencer. TCRdb itself trimmed the public reads at Q25 with fastp, ran MiXCR and retained productive beta chains. Each CDR3 protein gets just one entry, which takes the most common genes and DNA from the rows behind it. The table for this sample lists over 500,000 distinct CDR3 sequences; roughly 17% of them were counted only once. About 8.6% of the sample is held by the ten biggest clonotypes. The specimen was PBMCs or a T cell subset sorted from them (not recorded which). The source of these receptors is an adult woman who had mild COVID-19 (a few samples of this study predate the infection). The sample titles of this study are shuffled in the database, so cell type and time point are left out; the donor was told from shared clones.

J is TRBJ2-1 and V is TRBV7-6; 7 bases map to TRBD1. Germline CDR1 SGHVS, CDR2 FNYEAQ. V lost 5 bases and J lost 8; bases outside the gene matches: 9. The CDR3 consists of 14 residues. The DNA for the CDR3 is TGTGCCAGCAGCACCCGGACAGGATTAGATGAGCAGTTCTTC. It translates to CASSTRTGLDEQFF.

This clonotype has only a few counts. J is TRBJ2-6 and V is TRBV12-3 or TRBV12-4; possible D gene TRBD1, 6 bases. V gave up 6 bases and J gave up 4 bases, with 22 bases separating them. The CDR3 sequence is 18 residues long. The CDR3 DNA reads TGTGCCAGCAGGTGGTCGGGACAAGAGAAACCCGGGGCCAACGTCCTGACTTTC. This gives the protein CASRWSGQEKPGANVLTF.

This clonotype was recorded many times. The chain carries TRBV7-2 and TRBJ2-1, with 13 bases lining up with TRBD2. Germline assignment: CDR1 SGHTA and CDR2 FQGNSA. This CDR3 is 17 amino acids long. Trimming cost V 5 bases and J 4 bases; bases outside gene matches: 8. The CDR3 loop is CASSRGTSGMGYNEQFF. The CDR3 DNA reads TGTGCCAGCAGCCGGGGGACTAGCGGGATGGGGTACAATGAGCAGTTCTTC.

The chain is built from TRBV6-2 or TRBV6-3 and TRBJ2-1; 8 nucleotides line up with TRBD1. V lost 2 bases, J lost 3 bases, and 9 bases stayed unmatched. This CDR3 has 17 residues. CDR1 and CDR2 from the germline V gene are MNHEY and SVGEGT. The CDR3 spells CASSYRRQGAVYNEQFF. The CDR3 coding sequence is TGTGCCAGCAGTTACCGGCGGCAGGGGGCAGTCTACAATGAGCAGTTCTTC.

Points on this clonotype: The junction differs from germline at one of its ends, possibly a read error. The chain uses TRBV7-2 and TRBJ2-3; 10 nucleotides line up with TRBD2. CDR3 length: 13 amino acids. Per the germline V gene, CDR1 is SGHTA and CDR2 is FQGNSA. The CDR3: CASSPGLAERRCF. DNA for the CDR3: TGTGCCAGCAGCCCCGGACTAGCGGAGAGGCGGTGTTTT.

The chain joins TRBV7-9 to TRBJ2-1, with no clear D. This CDR3 is built from 15 residues. Germline assignment: CDR1 SEHNR and CDR2 FQNEAQ (reference sequence). Trimming removed 2 bases at V and 6 bases at J, with 14 bases between. The CDR3 region is CASSLSNSRGNEQFF. CDR3 sequence (DNA): TGTGCCAGCAGCTTAAGTAACTCGCGAGGCAATGAGCAGTTCTTC.

J is TRBJ2-3 and V is TRBV7-9, with D possibly TRBD2 on 5 matching bases. Trimming shortened V by 4 bases and J by 8 bases, and 25 bases separated the two germline ends. In germline, CDR1 is SEHNR, CDR2 FQNEAQ (reference sequence). The CDR3 runs 17 residues. The CDR3 DNA reads TGTGCCAGCAGCTCCTGGCGGACTGCGGATGGAGTGGGTACGCAGTATTTT. Its protein is CASSSWRTADGVGTQYF.

V is TRBV3-1 and J is TRBJ2-5; 8 bases map to TRBD2. The CDR3 has 15 residues. The J segment lost 5 bases and the V segment lost 0 bases, leaving 5 bases of the junction unmatched. Germline V lookup: CDR1 LGHDT, CDR2 YNNKEL (reference sequence). CDR3 bases: TGTGCCAGCAGCCAAGACGTAGCGGGGAAGGAGACCCAGTACTTC. It specifies CASSQDVAGKETQYF.

The rearrangement links TRBV5-1 to TRBJ2-7, with 10 bases matching TRBD1. The trim removed 6 bases at V and 5 bases at J, leaving 11 bases unmatched. The germline V gene encodes CDR1 SGHRS and CDR2 YFSETQ. The CDR3 is 15 amino acids. The CDR3 coding sequence is TGCGCCAGCAACCCGGGGACAGGGGAAGGGAACGAGCAGTACTTC. Translating it yields CASNPGTGEGNEQYF.

The chain is built from TRBV12-2 and TRBJ2-3; the DNA was not compared with TRBD1, the D call given in the table. TRBV12-2 is a pseudogene segment. The CDR3 runs 19 residues. The DNA of the CDR3 is TGTGCAAGTCGCTGGACCGGGGCGAGGGGTGAAGCGGACACAGATACGCAGTATTTT. It translates to CASRWTGARGEADTDTQYF.

The genes are TRBV6-5 and TRBJ1-6; D is possibly TRBD1 (5 bases). Deletions cut 7 bases from V and 8 bases from J, with 12 bases between. This CDR3 is 13 amino acids long. The germline V gene encodes CDR1 MNHEY and CDR2 SVGAGI. The CDR3 spells CASTPGGDSPLHF. In DNA form, the CDR3 reads TGTGCCAGCACCCCTGGGGGGGATTCACCCCTCCACTTT.

This clonotype was seen more than once but under ten times. CDR3 sequence (DNA): TGCGCCAGCAGGACCGGGACAGGGGAAGAGACCCAGTACTTC. Translated: CASRTGTGEETQYF. V and J are TRBV5-1 and TRBJ2-5; 10 bases map to TRBD1. Germline V gene sequence: CDR1 SGHRS, CDR2 YFSETQ. This CDR3 is built from 14 residues. V shed 5 bases and J 3 bases; nucleotides not matched to a gene: 4.

The chain is built from TRBV6-2 or TRBV6-3 and TRBJ2-1; 9 bases are a match to TRBD2. With 8 bases clipped from V and 6 bases from J, the junction kept 5 bases outside the gene matches. The V gene's germline CDR1 is MNHEY and CDR2 SVGEGT. This CDR3 spans 13 amino acids. In DNA, the CDR3 is TGTGCCAGCGCACTAGCGGGCATCAATGAGCAGTTCTTC. Residues: CASALAGINEQFF.

This clonotype has at least ten counts. The chain is built from TRBV5-4 and TRBJ2-5, with D maybe TRBD2 (7 bases). V lost 5 bases and J lost 4, with 12 bases in between. From germline, CDR1 is SGHNT and CDR2 YYREEE (reference sequence). The CDR3 is 13 amino acids. CDR3 residues: CASRRGGGETQYF. CDR3 bases: TGTGCCAGCAGGCGAGGGGGGGGAGAGACCCAGTACTTC.

This clonotype has more than one count but fewer than ten. V is TRBV7-8 and J is TRBJ1-2; 10 bases are shared with TRBD1. The ends lost 5 bases at V and 6 bases at J; junction bases unmatched: 6. CDR1 is SGHVS, CDR2 FQNEAQ, per germline. The CDR3 covers 14 residues. This CDR3 is CASSLGQGIDGYTF. DNA of the CDR3: TGTGCCAGCAGCCTGGGACAGGGGATAGATGGCTACACCTTC.

There are a few counts of this clonotype. The CDR3 DNA follows: TGCGCCAGCAGCTCCGCGGGGACCCACGTCGGGGGGGCGGCAGATACGCAGTATTTT. It codes for CASSSAGTHVGGAADTQYF. This chain uses TRBV5-1 with TRBJ2-3, with TRBD2 identical over 8 bases. The trim removed 3 bases at V and 4 bases at J, leaving 19 bases unmatched. This CDR3 is built from 19 residues. CDR1 and CDR2 from the germline V gene are SGHRS and YFSETQ.

This clonotype was seen many times. The rearrangement joins TRBV5-1 to TRBJ2-4, with TRBD2 matching 7 bases. This CDR3 is 15 amino acids long. V shed 0 bases, J shed 4 bases, and the junction held 4 bases outside the gene matches. Germline-derived CDR1 and CDR2 are SGHRS and YFSETQ. Here the CDR3 reads CASSLAGGGKNIQYF. CDR3 nucleotide sequence: TGCGCCAGCAGCTTGGCCGGCGGGGGAAAAAACATTCAGTACTTC.